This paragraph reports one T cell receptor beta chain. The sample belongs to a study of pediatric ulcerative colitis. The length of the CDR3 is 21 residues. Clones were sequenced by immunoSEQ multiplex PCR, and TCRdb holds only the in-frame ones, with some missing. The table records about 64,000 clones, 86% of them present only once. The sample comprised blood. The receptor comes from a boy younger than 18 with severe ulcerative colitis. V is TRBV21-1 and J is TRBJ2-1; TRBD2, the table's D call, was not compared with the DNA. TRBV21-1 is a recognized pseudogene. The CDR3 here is CASLQPGLAGGSPSSYNEQFF. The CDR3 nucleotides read TGTGCCAGCCTGCAACCGGGACTAGCGGGAGGGAGCCCAAGCTCCTACAATGAGCAGTTCTTC.